This record concerns one T cell receptor (beta chain) sequence. The data originate from a study of blood T cell repertoires in COVID-19. V shed 6 bases, J shed 5 bases, and the junction held 9 bases outside the gene matches. Germline V lookup: CDR1 KGHSH, CDR2 LQKENI. The CDR3 covers 16 residues. Libraries were prepared by immunoSEQ multiplex PCR; TCRdb keeps only in-frame clonotypes and omits some of them. The table records about 220,000 clones, 75% to 85% of them present only once. Sequenced sample: peripheral blood. The receptor comes from a woman of 80 years or more with COVID-19, enrolled during active disease. The chain links TRBV18 to TRBJ1-4; 10 bases fit TRBD1. CDR3 nucleotide sequence: TGTGCCAGCTCCGACCACGGGACAGGGGTGAATGAAAAACTGTTTTTT. Protein product: CASSDHGTGVNEKLFF.